The next 21 T cell receptor beta chains were all read from a single sample in a study of blood T cell repertoires in COVID-19. The repertoire was sequenced with immunoSEQ multiplex PCR; TCRdb's copy has only in-frame clones and lacks some. The sample carries approximately 250,000 clones, approximately 87% recorded once. Sequenced sample: peripheral blood. These receptor sequences come from a human donor in a cohort sampled during active COVID-19.

With respect to this clone: Other DNA sequences in the same sample also yield this CDR3. This chain uses TRBV19 with TRBJ2-1; D remains unclear. This CDR3 is built from 12 residues. Germline V gene sequence: CDR1 LNHDA, CDR2 SQIVND (reference sequence). Trimming pared 3 bases from V and 7 bases from J, leaving 7 bases between. CDR3: CASSIGRNEQFF. In DNA form, the CDR3 reads TGTGCCAGTAGTATCGGTCGGAATGAGCAGTTCTTC.

The chain joins TRBV28 to TRBJ1-5; 9 nucleotides agree with TRBD1. The CDR3 is made up of 16 amino acids. J lost 3 bases, V lost 5 bases, and 8 bases had no gene match. From germline, CDR1 is MDHEN and CDR2 SYDVKM. The CDR3 sequence is CASSPLGQGNNQPQHF. The CDR3 DNA reads TGTGCCAGCAGTCCACTGGGACAGGGAAACAATCAGCCCCAGCATTTT.

The J gene is TRBJ2-1, the V gene TRBV15, with 7 nucleotides matching TRBD2. The V gene end was trimmed by 0 bases and the J gene end by 11 bases; junction bases not matched to a gene: 13. This CDR3 contains 16 residues. Per the germline V gene, CDR1 is LNHNV and CDR2 is YYDKDF (reference sequence). This CDR3 reads CATSRDRDYLPNQQFF. The CDR3 nucleotides are TGTGCCACCAGCAGAGATCGGGACTATCTCCCTAATCAGCAGTTCTTC.

This clone was counted at least ten times. This chain joins TRBV11-3 and TRBJ2-3; TRBD1 is a possible D gene (5 bases). V lost 3 bases and J lost 0, with 7 bases in between. The germline V gene encodes CDR1 SGHNT and CDR2 YENEEA. The CDR3 length is 14 residues. CDR3 DNA: TGTGCCAGCAGCTTCGACAGTAGCACAGATACGCAGTATTTT. Encoded protein: CASSFDSSTDTQYF.

The chain recombines TRBV6-6 with TRBJ2-7; TRBD2 agrees at 9 bases. The J segment lost 12 bases and the V segment lost 4 bases, leaving 4 bases of the junction unmatched. Germline CDR1 and CDR2: MNHNY and SVGAGI (reference sequence). The CDR3 consists of 11 residues. CDR3 sequence: CASSLLAGLYF. As DNA, the CDR3 is TGTGCCAGCAGTTTGCTAGCGGGATTGTACTTC.

V gene TRBV28 combines with J gene TRBJ2-1; weak D call: TRBD2 (6 bases). Per the germline V gene, CDR1 is MDHEN and CDR2 is SYDVKM. The CDR3 extends over 17 amino acids. The V end lost 7 bases, the J end lost 0 bases, and 19 bases lay between the germline ends. CDR3 coding DNA: TGTGCCAGCACCTCCAACGCGGGGTTTAGCTCCTACAATGAGCAGTTCTTC. Residues: CASTSNAGFSSYNEQFF.

V and J are TRBV24-1 and TRBJ2-2, with 7 bases fitting TRBD1. Trimming at V came to 4 bases and at J to 6 bases, leaving 4 bases not matched to a gene. The germline gives CDR1 KGHDR, CDR2 SFDVKD. The CDR3 totals 14 residues. DNA for the CDR3: TGTGCCACCAGTGAACCGGGACAGCCCGGGGAGCTGTTTTTT. The encoded protein is CATSEPGQPGELFF.

The chain is built from TRBV19 and TRBJ1-5; the match to TRBD1 covers 7 bases. CDR3 length: 15 amino acids. The germline CDR1 and CDR2 sequences are LNHDA and SQIVND (reference sequence). Unmatched junction bases numbered 5, after V lost 1 base and J lost 5 bases. CDR3 sequence reads: CASSIGSGGYQPQHF. CDR3 sequence (DNA): TGTGCCAGTAGTATAGGATCAGGGGGTTATCAGCCCCAGCATTTT. Based on the CDR3 plus reference TRBV19 and TRBJ1-5, the full variable domain is DGGITQSPKYLFRKEGQNVTLSCEQNLNHDAMYWYRQDPGQGLRLIYYSQIVNDFQKGDIAEGYSVSREKKESFPLTVTSAQKNPTAFYLCASSIGSGGYQPQHFGDGTRLSIL.

The rearrangement links TRBV7-8 to TRBJ2-7; 12 nucleotides match TRBD2. CDR1 SGHVS and CDR2 FQNEAQ come from the germline V gene. V was clipped by 5 bases and J by 4 bases; unmatched bases: 9. The CDR3 is 16 residues long. The CDR3 DNA reads as TGTGCCAGCAGCCCATTGGGACTAGCGGGCGCGTACGAGCAGTACTTC. Translated, it gives CASSPLGLAGAYEQYF.

The chain joins TRBV7-2 to TRBJ2-1; D not resolved. V gave up 1 base and J gave up 2 bases, with 9 bases separating them. Germline V CDR1 and CDR2: SGHTA, FQGNSA. The CDR3 is made up of 15 amino acids. The CDR3 is CASSLVPRTYNEQFF. In DNA form, the CDR3 reads TGTGCCAGCAGCTTAGTCCCTAGAACCTACAATGAGCAGTTCTTC.

This chain joins TRBV28 and TRBJ2-7; D is possibly TRBD1 (7 bases). Germline V gene lookup returns CDR1 MDHEN and CDR2 SYDVKM. This CDR3 region has 16 residues. V gave up 5 bases and J gave up 2 bases, with 19 bases separating them. CDR3 in amino acids: CASSQTSGGRTYEQYF. Written as DNA, the CDR3 is TGTGCCAGCAGTCAAACCTCAGGGGGGAGGACCTACGAGCAGTACTTC. Filled out from reference TRBV28 and TRBJ2-7, the complete variable domain reads DVKVTQSSRYLVKRTGEKVFLECVQDMDHENMFWYRQDPGLGLRLIYFSYDVKMKEKGDIPEGYSVSREKKERFSLILESASTNQTSMYLCASSQTSGGRTYEQYFGPGTRLTVT.

The chain combines TRBV6-5 with TRBJ1-4; 10 bases line up with TRBD1. CDR3 length: 14 residues. V trimming: 5 bases; J trimming: 10 bases; junction bases outside the gene matches: 7. Germline CDR1 reads MNHEY; CDR2 reads SVGAGI. CDR3 sequence reads: CASSPGQGPGKLFF. DNA of the CDR3: TGTGCCAGCAGTCCGGGACAGGGGCCCGGAAAACTGTTTTTT.

V gene TRBV6-5 combines with J gene TRBJ2-7; D possibly corresponds to TRBD2 (6 bases). The CDR3 runs 12 residues. Per the germline V gene, CDR1 is MNHEY and CDR2 is SVGAGI. V lost 6 bases to trimming and J lost 3 bases, with 9 bases between them. CDR3 protein: CASRAGSYEQYF. CDR3 bases: TGTGCCAGCAGGGCCGGGAGCTACGAGCAGTACTTC.

The rearrangement links TRBV7-8 to TRBJ1-3, with a weak D call TRBD1 (5 bases). CDR1 SGHVS and CDR2 FQNEAQ come from the germline V gene. CDR3 length: 15 amino acids. V lost 5 bases and J lost 7, with 18 bases in between. In DNA form, the CDR3 reads TGTGCCAGCAGCAGGCTAGGGGCCCCCACCAACACCATATATTTT. Protein: CASSRLGAPTNTIYF.

The rearrangement joins TRBV5-5 to TRBJ1-2, with TRBD1 matching over 8 bases. Losses at the gene ends were 3 bases for V and 3 bases for J; bases not matched to a gene: 1. The CDR3 sequence is 13 residues long. Looked up from germline, CDR1 is SGHKS and CDR2 is YYEKEE (reference sequence). CDR3 DNA sequence: TGTGCCAGCAGCTCGACAGGGGACTATGGCTACACCTTC. This encodes CASSSTGDYGYTF.

This clone occurred a few times. The chain links TRBV7-9 to TRBJ1-3, with 7 bases fitting TRBD1. J was trimmed by 2 bases and V by 5 bases; bases with no gene match: 9. CDR3 length equals 16 residues. Germline CDR1 reads SEHNR; CDR2 reads FQNEAQ (reference sequence). The CDR3 sequence is CASSPPQGRTGNTIYF. For the CDR3, the DNA is TGTGCCAGCAGCCCTCCACAGGGGAGAACTGGAAACACCATATATTTT.

J is TRBJ2-5 and V is TRBV5-6; 7 bases map to TRBD1. Germline-derived CDR1 and CDR2 are SGHDT and YYEEEE. CDR3 size: 14 residues. J was trimmed by 3 bases and V by 0 bases; bases with no gene match: 2. The CDR3 here is CASSLAGTEETQYF. CDR3 coding DNA: TGTGCCAGCAGCTTGGCCGGGACAGAAGAGACCCAGTACTTC.

This clone was detected many times. This chain uses TRBV5-4 with TRBJ1-3, with D uncertain. This CDR3 contains 15 residues. Trimming took off 5 bases at V and 4 bases at J, with 16 bases between the two ends. Germline-derived CDR1 and CDR2 are SGHNT and YYREEE (reference sequence). The CDR3 loop is CASSLAERAGNTIYF. The DNA for the CDR3 is TGTGCCAGCAGTTTAGCAGAACGCGCAGGAAACACCATATATTTT.

The chain recombines TRBV18 with TRBJ1-1; possibly TRBD1 for D (6 bases). Looked up from germline, CDR1 is KGHSH and CDR2 is LQKENI. The CDR3 has 15 residues. Trimming left V 3 bases short and J 1 base short, with 12 bases between. This chain's CDR3 is CASSPTGHRNTEAFF. CDR3 sequence (DNA): TGTGCCAGCTCACCTACGGGACACCGGAACACTGAAGCTTTCTTT.

This clone has just a few counts. The chain uses TRBV7-2 and TRBJ1-6; tentatively, D is TRBD1 (6 bases). The CDR3 consists of 15 residues. V was shortened by 2 bases and J by 7 bases, with 12 bases between the two germline ends. From germline, CDR1 is SGHTA and CDR2 FQGNSA. CDR3 bases: TGTGCCAGCAGCTTAAACAGGGCTGGCAATTCACCCCTCCACTTT. Amino acid sequence: CASSLNRAGNSPLHF. Supplemented by reference TRBV7-2 and TRBJ1-6, the full variable domain reads GAGVSQSPSNKVTEKGKDVELRCDPISGHTALYWYRQSLGQGLEFLIYFQGNSAPDKSGLPSDRFSAERTGGSVSTLTIQRTQQEDSAVYLCASSLNRAGNSPLHFGNGTRLTVT.

The CDR3 nucleotides are TGTGCCATCAGTGGGACAGGGCGTGAAGCTTTCTTT. Amino acids: CAISGTGREAFF. The V call is TRBV10-3, the J call TRBJ1-1, with 8 bases fitting TRBD1. The V and J ends lost 4 bases and 7 bases, in that order; junction bases with no gene match: 2. Germline CDR1 and CDR2: ENHRY and SYGVKD. There are 12 residues in the CDR3.